This T cell receptor (beta chain) came from a study of blood T cell repertoires in COVID-19. Trimming cost V 3 bases and J 3 bases; bases outside gene matches: 11. The CDR3 is 16 residues long. The germline CDR1 and CDR2 sequences are MDHEN and SYDVKM. Repertoires were generated with immunoSEQ multiplex PCR, while TCRdb's copy carries only in-frame clones and drops some. The data contain around 200,000 clones, 75% to 90% of them seen just once; the ten biggest clones take up over 0.95%. Residents of approximately 25 US areas, aged roughly 18 to 90 years, made up the participants. The V call is TRBV28, the J call TRBJ2-7; 7 bases agree with TRBD2. This TCR was sampled from a young man who had recovered from COVID-19. Sequencing was done on a sample of PBMCs or T cells enriched from blood (not recorded which). This chain's CDR3 is CASSFSPSGLLYEQYF. The CDR3 DNA reads TGTGCCAGCAGTTTCTCACCTAGCGGATTACTCTACGAGCAGTACTTC.